One and the same sample provided the 14 T cell receptor beta chains below, sequenced in a study of cytomegalovirus exposure and HLA in healthy donors. With 60 Vbeta and 13 Jbeta primers, the PCR was carried out. Repertoires were generated with immunoSEQ multiplex PCR, while TCRdb's copy carries only in-frame clones and drops some. The sample carries some 220,000 clones, roughly 91% recorded once. Sequencing input: PBMCs. These receptors all stem from a woman aged 18-35 years in good health and CMV-seronegative.

The chain links TRBV6-5 to TRBJ2-3; 8 nucleotides line up with TRBD2. Germline values: CDR1 MNHEY, CDR2 SVGAGI. V lost 7 bases, J lost 2 bases, and 8 bases stayed unmatched. CDR3 length: 15 amino acids. CDR3 residues: CASKSGGAYTDTQYF. As DNA, the CDR3 is TGTGCCAGCAAATCCGGGGGGGCCTACACAGATACGCAGTATTTT.

The chain carries TRBV2 and TRBJ2-7, with TRBD1 matching 7 bases. The CDR3 length is 15 residues. Losses at the gene ends were 8 bases for V and 4 bases for J; bases not matched to a gene: 14. CDR1 and CDR2 (germline): SNHLY, FYNNEI. The CDR3 coding sequence is TGTGCCAGCGATCTGACGGGGACAGCGATATACGAGCAGTACTTC. Translating gives CASDLTGTAIYEQYF.

This sequence joins TRBV4-3 and TRBJ1-1; D gene unclear. This CDR3 spans 13 amino acids. V lost 0 bases and J lost 0, with 2 bases in between. Germline-derived CDR1 and CDR2 are LGHNA and YSLEER. The CDR3 protein is CASSQDMNTEAFF. The DNA of the CDR3 is TGCGCCAGCAGCCAAGACATGAACACTGAAGCTTTCTTT.

On this clone: The conserved phenylalanine or tryptophan is not found at the CDR3 terminus, so this likely reflects a read error. This chain joins TRBV19 and TRBJ2-7, with 7 bases matching TRBD2. This CDR3 has 12 residues. V lost 11 bases, J lost 1 base, and 5 bases stayed unmatched. The V gene's germline CDR1 is LNHDA and CDR2 SQIVND (reference sequence). The CDR3 DNA reads TGTGCCCGCAGCGGGGAGTCCTACGAGCAGTACCTC. Translation: CARSGESYEQYL.

CDR3 sequence: CASKTTSGSGETQYF. The CDR3 DNA is TGTGCCAGTAAAACGACTAGCGGGAGTGGAGAGACCCAGTACTTC. The chain links TRBV19 to TRBJ2-5; 12 nucleotides match TRBD2. CDR3 length: 15 amino acids. Trimming took 7 bases from V and 4 from J; bases not matched to a gene: 7. CDR1 is LNHDA and CDR2 is SQIVND in the germline V gene (reference sequence).

CDR3 sequence: CASSHLGEGYTGELFF. The CDR3 coding sequence is TGTGCCAGCAGCCATTTGGGGGAGGGATACACCGGGGAGCTGTTTTTT. The rearrangement uses TRBV7-6 and TRBJ2-2, with 7 bases that match TRBD2. This CDR3 comprises 16 residues. CDR1 SGHVS and CDR2 FNYEAQ come from the germline V gene. With V trimmed by 5 bases and J by 3 bases, 9 bases remained unmatched. The complete variable domain, with remaining parts taken from reference TRBV7-6 and TRBJ2-2, reads GAGVSQSPRYKVTKRGQDVALRCDPISGHVSLYWYRQALGQGPEFLTYFNYEAQQDKSGLPNDRFSAERPEGSISTLTIQRTEQRDSAMYRCASSHLGEGYTGELFFGEGSRLTVL.

V gene TRBV2 combines with J gene TRBJ1-4; 10 bases fit TRBD1. J was trimmed by 0 bases and V by 10 bases; bases with no gene match: 11. The CDR3 runs to 17 residues. Germline V gene sequence: CDR1 SNHLY, CDR2 FYNNEI. CDR3 loop: CAIYVLDRGSTNEKLFF. Here the CDR3 DNA reads TGTGCCATTTACGTTTTGGACAGGGGGTCAACTAATGAAAAACTGTTTTTT. Full variable domain (missing parts from reference TRBV2 and TRBJ1-4): EPEVTQTPSHQVTQMGQEVILRCVPISNHLYFYWYRQILGQKVEFLVSFYNNEISEKSEIFDDQFSVERPDGSNFTLKIRSTKLEDSAMYFCAIYVLDRGSTNEKLFFGSGTQLSVL.

This chain uses TRBV9 with TRBJ1-2; D gene unclear. The CDR3 totals 14 residues. Per the germline V gene, CDR1 is SGDLS and CDR2 is YYNGEE. V lost 6 bases and J 1 base, leaving 13 bases between the germline ends. The DNA for the CDR3 is TGTGCCAGCACCCCTTCACTGGTTAACTATGGCTACACCTTC. It specifies CASTPSLVNYGYTF.

The chain couples TRBV28 to TRBJ1-2; D gene uncertain. The CDR3 is 12 residues long. Germline CDR1 MDHEN, CDR2 SYDVKM. Trimming took 2 bases from V and 7 from J, leaving 8 bases between them. The CDR3 sequence is CASSLGPLGYTF. The DNA for the CDR3 is TGTGCCAGCAGTTTAGGGCCCCTTGGCTACACCTTC.

V is TRBV29-1 and J is TRBJ2-1; 8 bases map to TRBD2. CDR1 is SQVTM, CDR2 ANQGSEA, per germline. V dropped 1 base and J dropped 5; count of bases not matched to a gene: 10. The CDR3 length is 16 residues. The CDR3 region is CSVEGSGTSINNEQFF. Written as DNA, the CDR3 is TGCAGCGTTGAAGGTTCCGGGACTAGTATTAACAATGAGCAGTTCTTC.

DNA of the CDR3: TGTGCCAGTAGTACCGGGGAAGGTGATCAGCCCCAGCATTTT. It is translated as CASSTGEGDQPQHF. The rearrangement uses TRBV19 and TRBJ1-5; D gene uncertain. This CDR3 spans 14 amino acids. Trimming pared 4 bases from V and 5 bases from J, leaving 12 bases between. The germline V gene has CDR1 LNHDA and CDR2 SQIVND (reference sequence).

The chain couples TRBV5-1 to TRBJ2-5; TRBD2 matches 8 bases. CDR3 size: 13 residues. CDR1 and CDR2 from the germline V gene are SGHRS and YFSETQ. Trimming removed 3 bases from V and 4 bases from J; junction bases left unmatched: 2. The DNA for the CDR3 is TGCGCCAGCAGCTCTACTAGCGGAGAGACCCAGTACTTC. Its translation is CASSSTSGETQYF.

The chain uses TRBV2 and TRBJ1-1; D is possibly TRBD1 (6 bases). Germline V lookup: CDR1 SNHLY, CDR2 FYNNEI. Deletions cut 4 bases from V and 4 bases from J, with 13 bases between. The CDR3 is made up of 14 amino acids. CDR3 nucleotide sequence: TGTGCCAGCAGTGCCTTGGGGGGGGCCACTGAAGCTTTCTTT. Its translation is CASSALGGATEAFF. Looking up the rest from reference TRBV2 and TRBJ1-1 gives the full variable domain: EPEVTQTPSHQVTQMGQEVILRCVPISNHLYFYWYRQILGQKVEFLVSFYNNEISEKSEIFDDQFSVERPDGSNFTLKIRSTKLEDSAMYFCASSALGGATEAFFGQGTRLTVV.

The chain uses TRBV4-2 and TRBJ2-5; TRBD2 matches 9 bases. The germline gives CDR1 LGHNA, CDR2 YNFKEQ. Trimming took 0 bases from V and 1 from J; bases not matched to a gene: 6. The length of the CDR3 is 17 residues. CDR3 sequence reads: CASSQDVAGGPQETQYF. CDR3 bases: TGTGCCAGCAGCCAAGATGTGGCGGGAGGGCCCCAAGAGACCCAGTACTTC.